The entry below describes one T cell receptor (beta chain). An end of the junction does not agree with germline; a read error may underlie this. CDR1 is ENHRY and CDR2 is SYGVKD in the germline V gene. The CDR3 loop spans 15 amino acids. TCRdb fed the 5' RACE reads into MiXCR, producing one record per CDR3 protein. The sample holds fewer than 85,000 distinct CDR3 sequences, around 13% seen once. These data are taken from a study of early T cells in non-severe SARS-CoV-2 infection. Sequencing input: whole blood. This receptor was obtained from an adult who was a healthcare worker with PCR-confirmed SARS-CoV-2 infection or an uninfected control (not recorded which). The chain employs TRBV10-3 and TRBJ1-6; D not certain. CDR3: CAINEGTPYNSPLHF. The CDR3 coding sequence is TGTGCCATCAATGAGGGTACACCCTATAATTCACCCCTCCACTTT.